Below are 8 T cell receptor beta chains sequenced from a single sample in a study of T cells in Graves' hyperthyroidism and ophthalmopathy. The source material, RNA transcripts, was used to amplify TCR beta CDR3 regions. The TCR CDR3 was amplified in a first-round RT-PCR using the HTBI primer set. TCRdb re-derived calls from the multiplex PCR reads in MiXCR, one entry per CDR3 protein. This sample has fewer than 850,000 distinct CDR3 sequences; roughly 17% occur once, and the top ten carry 15% to 19%. Sequenced material: blood. Receptors were obtained from a man in his fifties or sixties with Graves' hyperthyroidism.

This clonotype has ten or more counts. The CDR3 here is CSAPLAGVWEETQYF. DNA of the CDR3: TGCAGTGCACCGCTAGCGGGAGTATGGGAAGAGACCCAGTACTTC. The rearrangement links TRBV20-1 to TRBJ2-5; 10 nucleotides agree with TRBD2. V gave up 6 bases and J gave up 3 bases; unmatched junction bases: 10. The germline V gene has CDR1 DFQATT and CDR2 SNEGSKA (reference sequence). The CDR3 totals 15 residues.

This clonotype was picked up many times. CDR3 loop: CASSLQGAGSEQFF. The CDR3 coding sequence is TGTGCCAGCAGTCTACAGGGGGCAGGCAGTGAGCAGTTCTTC. The chain is built from TRBV28 and TRBJ2-1; 9 bases match TRBD1. Germline V gene data show CDR1 as MDHEN and CDR2 as SYDVKM. The CDR3 totals 14 residues. V lost 5 bases, J lost 9 bases, and 8 bases stayed unmatched.

A remark on this clonotype: A much larger clone differs by one base, so this may be a read error. The genes are TRBV24-1 and TRBJ2-2; D possibly corresponds to TRBD1 (6 bases). Trimming removed 3 bases at V and 6 bases at J, with 25 bases between. The CDR3 consists of 19 residues. The germline V gene has CDR1 KGHDR and CDR2 SFDVKD. The CDR3 reads CATSDPLSGAGAAAGELFF. In DNA, the CDR3 is TGTGCCACCAGTGATCCCCTCTCCGGGGCAGGGGCCGCGGCCGGGGAGCTGTTTTTT.

The chain combines TRBV4-3 with TRBJ1-6; perhaps TRBD1 as D (6 bases). Germline loops: CDR1 LGHNA, CDR2 YSLEER. The CDR3 runs 15 residues. The germline V and J ends were trimmed by 0 bases and 11 bases, with 14 bases remaining between them. CDR3 coding DNA: TGCGCCAGCAGCCAAGAAGATTTAGGGGGTGCACCCCTCCACTTT. Translated, it gives CASSQEDLGGAPLHF.

The rearrangement uses TRBV9 and TRBJ1-1, with 10 bases lining up with TRBD1. This CDR3 is built from 20 residues. Per the germline V gene, CDR1 is SGDLS and CDR2 is YYNGEE. The V gene end was trimmed by 3 bases and the J gene end by 0 bases; junction bases not matched to a gene: 17. The CDR3 DNA reads as TGTGCCAGCAGCGGTTTGAGCGGGACAGGGGTACGGGTGGTGAACACTGAAGCTTTCTTT. This codes for CASSGLSGTGVRVVNTEAFF.

This chain joins TRBV20-1 and TRBJ1-2; a weak D match, TRBD1 (6 bases). V was cut by 3 bases and J by 0 bases, with 17 bases left in between. Germline assignment: CDR1 DFQATT and CDR2 SNEGSKA (reference sequence). CDR3 size: 16 residues. CDR3 coding DNA: TGCAGTGCTAGTGAGCAGGGGCGGGGAGCTAACTATGGCTACACCTTC. It specifies CSASEQGRGANYGYTF.

The chain carries TRBV9 and TRBJ2-7; tentatively, D is TRBD1 or TRBD2 (6 bases each). The V gene lost 3 bases and the J gene lost 2 bases, with 15 bases spanning the gap. The CDR3 covers 15 residues. CDR1 is SGDLS, CDR2 YYNGEE, per germline. This CDR3 reads CASSAGDTRAYEQYF. The CDR3 DNA is TGTGCCAGCAGCGCGGGGGACACTCGAGCCTACGAGCAGTACTTC.

This clonotype was counted between two and nine times. The rearrangement joins TRBV27 to TRBJ1-6; D call uncertain. Trimming removed 5 bases at V and 5 bases at J, with 28 bases between. Germline CDR1 reads MNHEY; CDR2 reads SMNVEV (reference sequence). The CDR3 length is 20 residues. The CDR3 reads CASSKLPGLITTGNNSPLHF. CDR3 DNA sequence: TGTGCCAGCAGTAAACTACCTGGGCTCATCACGACCGGGAATAATTCACCCCTCCACTTT.